The 8 T cell receptor beta chains reported below all come from one sample, sequenced in a study of breast tumors, draining lymph nodes, adjacent tissues. Breast cancer patients provided tissue from their axillary draining lymph nodes. TCRdb passed the multiplex PCR reads through MiXCR, listing each CDR3 protein once. The sample has 150,000 to 200,000 distinct CDR3 sequences, about 30% seen once. The sample was axillary lymph node tissue. These receptors were obtained from a female donor with breast cancer. Some clones in this sample may be carry-over from other donors' samples.

The chain recombines TRBV30 with TRBJ1-2; D is unclear. Germline CDR1 and CDR2: GTSNPN and SVGIG (reference sequence). The CDR3 length is 13 residues. V was cut by 5 bases and J by 0 bases, with 10 bases left in between. The CDR3 coding sequence is TGTGCCTGGCAAAGTCGGGCTAACTATGGCTACACCTTC. Its translation is CAWQSRANYGYTF.

This clonotype was seen repeatedly, ten times or more. The CDR3 nucleotides are TGTGCCAGCAGCCCCAGTTACGCCGGGGAGCTGTTTTTT. This sequence encodes CASSPSYAGELFF. V is TRBV7-2 and J is TRBJ2-2; D not certain. Germline V gene sequence: CDR1 SGHTA, CDR2 FQGNSA. V lost 5 bases, J lost 6 bases, and 10 bases lay in between. The length of the CDR3 is 13 residues.

This clonotype appeared a few times. This may be a read error, as it is one base from a much larger clone. V and J are TRBV14 and TRBJ2-7, with TRBD2 identical over 10 bases. Per germline, CDR1 SGHDN and CDR2 FVKESK. CDR3 length equals 17 residues. J lost 6 bases, V lost 1 base, and 12 bases had no gene match. Here the CDR3 reads CASSQVPSGRGTSEQYF. In DNA form, the CDR3 reads TGTGCCAGCAGCCAAGTCCCTAGCGGGAGAGGAACCTCCGAGCAGTACTTC.

In this sample, this clonotype turned up a few times. CDR3 coding DNA: TGCGCCAGCAGCCAGACAGGGGAGTTCGGTGAAGCTTTCTTT. Protein product: CASSQTGEFGEAFF. The rearrangement joins TRBV5-1 to TRBJ1-1, with 8 bases identical to TRBD1. Per germline, CDR1 SGHRS and CDR2 YFSETQ. CDR3 length: 14 residues. V lost 4 bases and J lost 7; bases outside the gene matches: 9. The full variable domain, completed using reference TRBV5-1 and TRBJ1-1, is KAGVTQTPRYLIKTRGQQVTLSCSPISGHRSVSWYQQTPGQGLQFLFEYFSETQRNKGNFPGRFSGRQFSNSRSEMNVSTLELGDSALYLCASSQTGEFGEAFFGQGTRLTVV.

This clonotype was detected many times. This rearrangement joins TRBV20-1 to TRBJ2-1; weak D call: TRBD2 (6 bases). The CDR3 is 19 residues long. Germline V lookup: CDR1 DFQATT, CDR2 SNEGSKA (reference sequence). The V gene lost 0 bases and the J gene lost 5 bases, with 26 bases spanning the gap. CDR3 bases: TGCAGTGCTAGAGACCTATTTAACGGGGGTTTGGGTCTCGACAATGAGCAGTTCTTC. Residues: CSARDLFNGGLGLDNEQFF.

This clonotype was recorded many times. V and J are TRBV7-9 and TRBJ1-6; 9 nucleotides match TRBD1. After removal of 6 bases from V and 6 bases from J, the junction contained 9 bases not matched to a gene. Germline loops: CDR1 SEHNR, CDR2 FQNEAQ (reference sequence). The CDR3 sequence is 16 residues long. CDR3: CASRKGTGRGNSPLHF. In DNA, the CDR3 is TGTGCCAGCAGAAAGGGGACAGGGAGGGGTAATTCACCCCTCCACTTT. The full variable domain, in which reference TRBV7-9 and TRBJ1-6 provide the parts outside the CDR3, is DTGVSQNPRHKITKRGQNVTFRCDPISEHNRLYWYRQTLGQGPEFLTYFQNEAQLEKSRLLSDRFSAERPKGSFSTLEIQRTEQGDSAMYLCASRKGTGRGNSPLHFGNGTRLTVT.

This clonotype was found a few times. The V and J genes are TRBV6-5 and TRBJ1-1; D is ambiguous. This CDR3 is built from 14 residues. Trimming took off 2 bases at V and 1 base at J, with 8 bases between the two ends. Germline V lookup: CDR1 MNHEY, CDR2 SVGAGI. CDR3 coding DNA: TGTGCCAGCAGTTACGCGCTCCAGAACACTGAAGCTTTCTTT. This encodes CASSYALQNTEAFF.

A remark on this clonotype: Relative to the germline gene, one junction end is altered; a read error may explain this. The CDR3 coding sequence is TGTGCCAGCGGTTTATCCGGGGAGCTGTTTTTT. Its protein product is CASGLSGELFF. The rearrangement links TRBV27 to TRBJ2-2; D not resolved. The V gene's germline CDR1 is MNHEY and CDR2 SMNVEV (reference sequence). This CDR3 has 11 residues.